Below are 23 T cell receptor beta chains sequenced from a single sample in a study of blood T cell repertoires in COVID-19. Clones were read by immunoSEQ multiplex PCR, and TCRdb kept only the in-frame ones, dropping some. The sample records roughly 670,000 clones, 90% being singletons. Sequenced: peripheral blood. The source of these receptors is a woman aged 18-29 years with acute or convalescent COVID-19.

The rearrangement links TRBV19 to TRBJ2-2; no firm D call. CDR1 and CDR2 (germline): LNHDA, SQIVND (reference sequence). V dropped 3 bases and J dropped 7 bases, with 12 bases sitting between them. This CDR3 region has 14 residues. Here the CDR3 DNA reads TGTGCCAGTAGTATCACCAGGCTCGGCGGGGAGCTGTTTTTT. Amino acids: CASSITRLGGELFF.

The V call is TRBV9, the J call TRBJ1-4, with D perhaps TRBD1 (6 bases). CDR1 SGDLS and CDR2 YYNGEE come from the germline V gene. V lost 4 bases and J 3 bases, leaving 16 bases between the germline ends. This CDR3 contains 16 residues. CDR3 residues: CASSTAGQSPNEKLFF. The DNA of the CDR3 is TGTGCCAGCAGCACTGCCGGACAGTCCCCTAATGAAAAACTGTTTTTT.

This chain connects TRBV29-1 to TRBJ2-6, with D possibly matching TRBD1 (5 bases). CDR1 is SQVTM and CDR2 is ANQGSEA in the germline V gene. Trimming left V 0 bases short and J 0 bases short, with 9 bases between. This CDR3 region has 16 residues. In nucleotides, the CDR3 is TGCAGCGTTGAAGATCTAGACAGCTCTGGGGCCAACGTCCTGACTTTC. This gives the protein CSVEDLDSSGANVLTF.

The chain is built from TRBV5-1 and TRBJ1-1; no clear D gene. Germline V gene lookup returns CDR1 SGHRS and CDR2 YFSETQ. V shed 6 bases and J shed 0 bases, with 15 bases lying between them. The CDR3 sequence is 15 residues long. Written as DNA, the CDR3 is TGCGCCAGCACCGCGGGCGGAGTCATGAACACTGAAGCTTTCTTT. This codes for CASTAGGVMNTEAFF.

The rearrangement uses TRBV10-2 and TRBJ2-1, with D unclear. Germline V gives CDR1 WSHSY, CDR2 SAAADI. Trimming left V 4 bases short and J 7 bases short, with 8 bases between. The CDR3 totals 12 residues. The CDR3: CASSGPGNEQFF. In DNA form, the CDR3 reads TGCGCCAGCAGTGGTCCCGGGAATGAGCAGTTCTTC.

This chain joins TRBV7-9 and TRBJ2-4, with D possibly matching TRBD1 (5 bases). The CDR3 consists of 18 residues. Deletions cut 3 bases from V and 0 bases from J, with 18 bases between. The V gene's germline CDR1 is SEHNR and CDR2 FQNEAQ (reference sequence). The CDR3 bases are TGTGCCAGCAGCTTTGGGGCTTTAACAAATCTAGCCAAAAACATTCAGTACTTC. The encoded protein is CASSFGALTNLAKNIQYF.

This chain uses TRBV19 with TRBJ1-5; D perhaps matches TRBD1 (5 bases). V lost 9 bases and J 5 bases, leaving 20 bases between the germline ends. This CDR3 has 15 residues. The V gene's germline CDR1 is LNHDA and CDR2 SQIVND (reference sequence). In DNA form, the CDR3 reads TGTGCCAGCCAGGGTCTAGAACTCGGAGATCAGCCCCAGCATTTT. Translated: CASQGLELGDQPQHF.

The CDR3: CASRHRFGQPQHF. CDR3 coding DNA: TGTGCCAGCAGACACAGGTTTGGTCAGCCCCAGCATTTT. The chain couples TRBV28 to TRBJ1-5; TRBD1 is a possible D gene (5 bases). There are 13 residues in the CDR3. Germline CDR1 is MDHEN and CDR2 is SYDVKM. Trimming left V 6 bases short and J 6 bases short, with 12 bases between.

V and J are TRBV6-6 and TRBJ1-4; unclear D gene. V was shortened by 2 bases and J by 11 bases, with 12 bases between the two germline ends. The germline gives CDR1 MNHNY, CDR2 SVGAGI (reference sequence). The CDR3 is made up of 13 amino acids. The CDR3 DNA sequence: TGTGCCAGCAGTTACGAGGAATGGTCTAAACTGTTTTTT. Encoded protein: CASSYEEWSKLFF.

This clone was seen a few times. V usage is TRBV24-1 and J usage is TRBJ1-2, with 9 bases fitting TRBD1. This CDR3 has 13 residues. Trimming removed 7 bases from V and 7 bases from J; junction bases left unmatched: 6. Germline lookup yields CDR1 KGHDR and CDR2 SFDVKD. CDR3 nucleotide sequence: TGTGCCACCAGGGGACAGGGAGAGCGTGGCTACACCTTC. This encodes CATRGQGERGYTF.

The rearrangement uses TRBV27 and TRBJ1-2, with no clear D. This CDR3 spans 17 amino acids. Between the trimmed V and J ends, which lost 6 bases and 1 base, there was a span of 21 bases. Germline loops: CDR1 MNHEY, CDR2 SMNVEV (reference sequence). The CDR3 sequence is CASRRDTKPNLNYGYTF. The CDR3 region has the DNA TGTGCCAGCAGAAGAGACACAAAACCTAACCTTAACTATGGCTACACCTTC.

The V gene is TRBV11-2, the J gene TRBJ1-4, with D uncertain. CDR3 size: 13 residues. The germline V gene has CDR1 SGHAT and CDR2 FQNNGV. V lost 2 bases, J lost 13 bases, and 14 bases lay in between. The CDR3 region is CASSLRREGSLFF. DNA of the CDR3: TGTGCCAGCAGCTTAAGACGGGAAGGGTCACTGTTTTTT.

The rearrangement links TRBV19 to TRBJ2-1; 11 nucleotides agree with TRBD1. The CDR3 loop spans 13 amino acids. The ends lost 9 bases at V and 8 bases at J; junction bases unmatched: 6. Germline V gene sequence: CDR1 LNHDA, CDR2 SQIVND (reference sequence). This CDR3 is CASQDRGRDEQFF. The CDR3 nucleotides read TGTGCCAGCCAGGACAGGGGGCGCGATGAGCAGTTCTTC.

V and J are TRBV5-1 and TRBJ2-7; 7 bases agree with TRBD1. Germline trimming cut 0 bases from V and 3 bases from J; bases unmatched to any gene: 9. This CDR3 has 16 residues. The V gene's germline CDR1 is SGHRS and CDR2 YFSETQ. For the CDR3, the DNA is TGCGCCAGCAGCTTGGCGAGGGGGCTGAAGTACTACGAGCAGTACTTC. Residues: CASSLARGLKYYEQYF.

CDR3 loop: CASSVRRDSNQPQHF. In DNA, the CDR3 is TGTGCCAGTAGTGTAAGGAGGGATAGCAATCAGCCCCAGCATTTT. The rearrangement links TRBV19 to TRBJ1-5; D ambiguous. The V gene's germline CDR1 is LNHDA and CDR2 SQIVND (reference sequence). The germline V and J ends were trimmed by 5 bases and 0 bases, with 11 bases remaining between them. CDR3 length: 15 amino acids.

This clone appeared a few times. The V call is TRBV24-1, the J call TRBJ2-7, with TRBD1 matching over 9 bases. Germline V gene data show CDR1 as KGHDR and CDR2 as SFDVKD. This CDR3 region has 15 residues. V gave up 2 bases and J gave up 4 bases; unmatched junction bases: 5. As DNA, the CDR3 is TGTGCCACCAGTGATTCCGGGACAGGGACGTACGAGCAGTACTTC. Encoded protein: CATSDSGTGTYEQYF.

The chain carries TRBV27 and TRBJ1-2, with D perhaps matching TRBD1 (5 bases). CDR1 is MNHEY, CDR2 SMNVEV, per germline (reference sequence). The CDR3 length is 14 residues. Trimming stripped 5 bases from V and 2 bases from J, with 12 bases between. The CDR3, as DNA: TGTGCCAGCAGTCCATCCGGGGGGAACTATGGCTACACCTTC. Encoded protein: CASSPSGGNYGYTF.

Comments on this clone: A read error may account for a junction end that differs from germline. The chain recombines TRBV5-1 with TRBJ2-7; the match to TRBD2 covers 11 bases. The CDR3 covers 12 residues. In germline, CDR1 is SGHRS, CDR2 YFSETQ. The CDR3 DNA is TGCGCCAGCAGCACCCCGACTAGCGGGGAAGACTTC. Translated, it gives CASSTPTSGEDF.

This clone has only one observation. The chain has TRBV29-1 and TRBJ2-7, with D maybe TRBD2 (6 bases). CDR1 is SQVTM, CDR2 ANQGSEA, per germline. The V and J ends lost 4 bases and 4 bases respectively, with 14 bases between them. The CDR3 spans 13 residues. The CDR3 loop is CSVVSASEYEQYF. The CDR3 DNA reads as TGCAGCGTTGTATCGGCTAGCGAATACGAGCAGTACTTC.

J is TRBJ2-7 and V is TRBV4-1; 8 bases map to TRBD2. The CDR3 length is 15 residues. J was trimmed by 2 bases and V by 5 bases; bases with no gene match: 8. The germline gives CDR1 MGHRA, CDR2 YSYEKL. CDR3 DNA: TGCGCCAGCAGCGCCGTCGGGAGGGTTCCCTACGAGCAGTACTTC. Its translation: CASSAVGRVPYEQYF.

V and J are TRBV10-3 and TRBJ1-1, with no clear D. Trimming took 3 bases from V and 2 from J, leaving 10 bases between them. Germline V CDR1 and CDR2: ENHRY, SYGVKD. The CDR3 is made up of 14 amino acids. CDR3 DNA: TGTGCCATCAGTGAAAGTTGGCAAAACACTGAAGCTTTCTTT. Residues: CAISESWQNTEAFF.

The chain carries TRBV15 and TRBJ1-2; D gene uncertain. Trimming cost V 1 base and J 2 bases, with 8 bases left between them. Germline CDR1 and CDR2: LNHNV and YYDKDF (reference sequence). The CDR3 runs 14 residues. The CDR3 is CATSRGLANYGYTF. CDR3 nucleotides: TGTGCCACCAGCAGAGGGTTAGCCAACTATGGCTACACCTTC.

The CDR3 here is CASSLGLAPANEQFF. The CDR3 DNA is TGTGCCAGCAGCCTGGGACTAGCCCCCGCAAATGAGCAGTTCTTC. This chain uses TRBV11-3 with TRBJ2-1, with 9 positions matching TRBD2. The CDR3 contains 15 residues. With 5 bases clipped from V and 7 bases from J, the junction kept 9 bases outside the gene matches. Germline V gene lookup returns CDR1 SGHNT and CDR2 YENEEA.